This T cell receptor (beta chain) was sequenced for a study of cytomegalovirus exposure and HLA in healthy donors. With V trimmed by 2 bases and J by 4 bases, 7 bases remained unmatched. The CDR3 length is 15 residues. Per the germline V gene, CDR1 is MDHEN and CDR2 is SYDVKM. Use of 60 Vbeta and 13 Jbeta primers characterized the PCR. The method was immunoSEQ multiplex PCR; TCRdb's version includes in-frame clones alone and lacks a portion of them. The repertoire holds about 120,000 clones, with 80% to 85% as singletons. As concerns this clone: What it binds is not known.

Study-wide findings and caveats: In a later analysis, compared with equally common non-associated chains, HLA-associated beta chains were more expanded. Judged likely to be a sequencing artifact was a cluster of highly shared sequence variants.

Sampled while nominally healthy, donors likely had unrecorded immune exposures. The sample comprised PBMCs. The origin of this receptor is a human donor in good health. The rearrangement links TRBV28 to TRBJ2-7, with 8 bases aligning to TRBD1. CDR3 bases: TGTGCCAGCAGTTTAAACAGGGGGGACCCTTACGAGCAGTACTTC. Translating it yields CASSLNRGDPYEQYF. Filled out from reference TRBV28 and TRBJ2-7, the complete variable domain reads DVKVTQSSRYLVKRTGEKVFLECVQDMDHENMFWYRQDPGLGLRLIYFSYDVKMKEKGDIPEGYSVSREKKERFSLILESASTNQTSMYLCASSLNRGDPYEQYFGPGTRLTVT.